This TCR beta chain was recorded in a study of human T cells and chemical hapten exposure (dated by TCRdb to the early 2020s). Background for the entire study: For sensitization, 2% DPC in acetone was applied to a roughly 2 cm by roughly 2 cm area of upper inner arm skin. Throughout the study period of roughly five months, patients also received therapeutic DPC doses to the scalp every week. Patch testing was performed on the upper back with Finn chambers containing 0.01% DPC, and the patch tests were scored after 6 days according to International Contact Dermatitis Research Group standards. Most of the patients in the cohort were female, and the cohort covered alopecia areata with under or over 50% scalp involvement, alopecia totalis and alopecia universalis. Libraries were pooled for sequencing, and per-sample TCR yields varied mainly because of small differences in library volumes within the pool. In alopecia patients, the study followed how the peripheral blood TCR repertoire changed in vivo over primary and secondary sensitization to diphenylcyclopropenone (DPC), a hapten. Blood samples were taken from patients before sensitization (week 0) and then at 2, 6 and about 24 weeks after DPC sensitization. Approximately 28 alopecia patients provided blood for TCR sequencing at one to four time points (pre-sensitization, 2, 6 and 24 weeks).

Here is what the overall study found, with its caveats: Repeated subsampling changed both the strength of the expansion versus patch-test correlation and the threshold at which that correlation became significant. Because every patient had alopecia, a presumed autoimmune disease, the patients' immune response might differ from that of healthy individuals. Patch test score correlated positively with the number of PT1 expanded TCRs, reaching significance at thresholds 8, 16 and 32 but not at 4. Compared with pre-sensitization or healthy control sets, expanded TCRs formed significantly more large CDR3 similarity clusters, which is consistent with antigen-driven responses. The number of TCRs above 1 in 1000 frequency did not change with DPC sensitization; there was no evidence of global repertoire structure alterations.

The library came from RACE. This sample was sequenced with a NextSeq 500. During library preparation, unique molecular identifiers were attached to individual cDNA molecules so that TCRs could be counted in a quantitative, reproducible way. Both TCR alpha and TCR beta chains were sequenced from each blood RNA sample. The original methods were these. Samples had a median of around 92,000 TCRs, with a range from about 23,224 to 690,600. V, J and CDR3 annotation of the TCR reads was performed with the Decombinator software suite. Every sample was subsampled to the same number of TCRs (28,000) for the PS versus PT1 abundance plots. TCRs were defined as expanded if absent before sensitization and observed at least eight times at the 2-week time point. Using fastp trimming at Q25 and MiXCR clonotype assembly, TCRdb reanalyzed the public sequencing data and kept in-frame beta chains. Rows merge per CDR3 protein into single entries with the most common DNA and genes. What appears here as the V and J calls and clone size reflects TCRdb's work, not the paper's. The sample table lists some 70,000 distinct CDR3 sequences, approximately 35% of them with a count of one. The ten top clones hold around 8.9% of the sample.

Clipping removes 5 bases from V and 3 bases from J, with 6 as the unmatched junction base count. Counted from cysteine to phenylalanine, this CDR3 has 14 amino acids. The CDR3 DNA has 42 bases and is translated from base 1. The time point label corresponds to: patch test 1, 2 weeks after DPC sensitization. The sample's treatment or condition label, in plain terms: therapeutic diphenylcyclopropenone sensitization with weekly scalp DPC. At each patch-test visit, blood was drawn before the patch test was applied. Patients were considered eligible if aged 18 to 70, diagnosed with alopecia and deemed suitable for DPC therapy, and patients were excluded if pregnant. Total RNA was extracted from unfractionated whole blood collected in Tempus Blood RNA tubes. Note on this clonotype: The specificity of this receptor is unknown. Nothing much larger sits one base from this clone, and base qualities are not available.

The sequence joins TRBV12-3 or TRBV12-4 to TRBJ2-5; TRBD1 agrees with 7 junctional bases. The sample was whole blood, taken in connection with sensitization to the hapten diphenylcyclopropenone (DPC). The TCR sequence derives from a man in his forties with alopecia areata. Some clones in this sample may be carry-over from other donors' samples. The sequence in DNA is TGTGCCAGCAGTGAAACAGGGGTGAAAGAGACCCAGTACTTC. Translated, it gives CASSETGVKETQYF.